This T cell receptor (beta chain) was found in a study of CD8 T cells in Susac syndrome. Reverse transcription of about 0.5 to 1 ug RNA was carried out with random hexamers. Via MiXCR, TCRdb re-called the immunoSEQ multiplex PCR reads, giving one row per CDR3 protein. The repertoire holds some 260,000 distinct CDR3 sequences, with roughly 81% as singletons. TCR beta from blood CD8+ and CD4+ T cells was sequenced. From germline, CDR1 is LNHDA and CDR2 SQIVND (reference sequence). With V trimmed by 0 bases and J by 4 bases, 7 bases remained unmatched. CDR3 length equals 17 residues. Sequencing input: CD8+ T cells from PBMCs. The sequence was obtained from a human donor with multiple sclerosis. The V call is TRBV19, the J call TRBJ2-2; 8 positions match TRBD2. CDR3 region: CASSIDPREGGTGELFF. In nucleotides, the CDR3 is TGTGCCAGTAGTATAGATCCCCGGGAGGGGGGCACCGGGGAGCTGTTTTTT.